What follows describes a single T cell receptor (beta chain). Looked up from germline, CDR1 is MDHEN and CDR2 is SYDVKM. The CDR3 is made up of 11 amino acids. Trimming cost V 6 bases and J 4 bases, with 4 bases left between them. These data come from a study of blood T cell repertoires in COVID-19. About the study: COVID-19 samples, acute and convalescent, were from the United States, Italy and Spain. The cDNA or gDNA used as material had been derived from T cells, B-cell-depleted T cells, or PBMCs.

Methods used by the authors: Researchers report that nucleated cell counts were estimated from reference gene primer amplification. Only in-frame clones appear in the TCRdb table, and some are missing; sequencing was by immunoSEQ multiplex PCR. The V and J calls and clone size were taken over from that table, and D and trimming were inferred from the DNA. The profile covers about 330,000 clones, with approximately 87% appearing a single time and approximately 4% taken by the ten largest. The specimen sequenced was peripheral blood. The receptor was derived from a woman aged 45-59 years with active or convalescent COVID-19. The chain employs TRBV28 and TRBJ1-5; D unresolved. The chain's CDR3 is CASRSNQPQHF. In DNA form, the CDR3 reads TGTGCCAGCAGGAGTAATCAGCCCCAGCATTTT.